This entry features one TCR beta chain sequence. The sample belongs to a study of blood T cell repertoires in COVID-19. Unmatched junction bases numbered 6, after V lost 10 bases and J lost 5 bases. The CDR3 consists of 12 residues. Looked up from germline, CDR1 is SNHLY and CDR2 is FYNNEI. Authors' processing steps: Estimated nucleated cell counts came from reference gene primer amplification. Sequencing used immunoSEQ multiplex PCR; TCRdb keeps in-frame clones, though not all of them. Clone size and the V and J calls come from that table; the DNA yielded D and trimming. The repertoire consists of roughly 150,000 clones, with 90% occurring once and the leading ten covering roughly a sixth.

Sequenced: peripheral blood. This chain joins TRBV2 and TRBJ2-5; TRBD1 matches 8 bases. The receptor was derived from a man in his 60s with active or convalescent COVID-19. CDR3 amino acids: CATTGAGETQYF. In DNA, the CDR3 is TGTGCCACGACAGGGGCGGGGGAGACCCAGTACTTC.